This TCR beta chain was captured by sequencing in a study of response to subunit inactivated influenza vaccine. The V end lost 7 bases, the J end lost 0 bases, and 18 bases lay between the germline ends. The CDR3 extends over 16 amino acids. This clonotype came up many times. No antigen is known for it. In TCRdb, the RT-PCR reads were re-called with MiXCR into one record per CDR3 protein. Here the sample spans some 300,000 distinct CDR3 sequences, over 20% being singletons. Overall study findings and caveats: It was suggested by the authors that few new T cells are recruited by each seasonal influenza vaccination.

This sample comprised PBMCs from blood, obtained less than 22 months after vaccination. This chain connects TRBV12-3 or TRBV12-4 to TRBJ1-1, with D possibly TRBD1 on 5 matching bases. The TCR comes from a man between 50 and 75 years old who received an inactivated influenza vaccine. The CDR3 here is CASTPERGGLNTEAFF. The CDR3, as DNA: TGTGCCAGCACCCCGGAAAGGGGAGGACTGAACACTGAAGCTTTCTTT.